This T cell receptor beta chain originates from a study of early T cells in non-severe SARS-CoV-2 infection. The wider study: Whole-blood bulk RNA, unsorted, was sequenced, and chains were unpaired. General study results and limits: In VDJdb matching, anti-spike CD8 responses were favored while private and CD4 specificities went missing.

This clonotype occurred a few times. Its antigen remains unknown. Unique molecular identifiers (one per individual cDNA molecule) were attached. TCRdb re-derived calls from the 5' RACE reads in MiXCR, one entry per CDR3 protein. The data contain tens of thousands of distinct CDR3 sequences, under 7% of them seen just once; the ten biggest clones take up approximately 2.6%. Germline V gives CDR1 SGHAT, CDR2 FQNNGV. The length of the CDR3 is 13 residues. Trimming cost V 5 bases and J 4 bases; bases outside gene matches: 1. This receptor was taken from an adult who was a healthcare worker with PCR-confirmed SARS-CoV-2 infection or an uninfected control (not recorded which). This sequence joins TRBV11-2 and TRBJ2-5; TRBD1 matches at 10 bases. The specimen comprised whole blood, sampled at baseline. The CDR3 DNA is TGTGCCAGCAGCCGGGACAGGGGAGAGACCCAGTACTTC. Translating it yields CASSRDRGETQYF.